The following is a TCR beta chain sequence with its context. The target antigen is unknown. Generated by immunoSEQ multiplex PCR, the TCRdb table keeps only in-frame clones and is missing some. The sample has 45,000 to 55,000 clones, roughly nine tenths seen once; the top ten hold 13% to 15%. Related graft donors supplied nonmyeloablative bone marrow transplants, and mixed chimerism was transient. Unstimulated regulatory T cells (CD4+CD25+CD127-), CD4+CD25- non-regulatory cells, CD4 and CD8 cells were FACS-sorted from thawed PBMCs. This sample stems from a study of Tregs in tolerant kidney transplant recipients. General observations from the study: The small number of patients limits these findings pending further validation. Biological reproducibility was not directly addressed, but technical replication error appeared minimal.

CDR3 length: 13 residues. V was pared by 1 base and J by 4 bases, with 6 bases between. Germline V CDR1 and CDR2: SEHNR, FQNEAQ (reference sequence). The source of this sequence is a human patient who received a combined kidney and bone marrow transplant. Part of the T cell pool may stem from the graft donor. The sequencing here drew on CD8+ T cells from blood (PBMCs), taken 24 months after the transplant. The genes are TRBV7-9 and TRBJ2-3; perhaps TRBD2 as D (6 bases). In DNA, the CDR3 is TGTGCCAGCAGCTTAGGGGGGGCAGATACGCAGTATTTT. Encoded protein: CASSLGGADTQYF.